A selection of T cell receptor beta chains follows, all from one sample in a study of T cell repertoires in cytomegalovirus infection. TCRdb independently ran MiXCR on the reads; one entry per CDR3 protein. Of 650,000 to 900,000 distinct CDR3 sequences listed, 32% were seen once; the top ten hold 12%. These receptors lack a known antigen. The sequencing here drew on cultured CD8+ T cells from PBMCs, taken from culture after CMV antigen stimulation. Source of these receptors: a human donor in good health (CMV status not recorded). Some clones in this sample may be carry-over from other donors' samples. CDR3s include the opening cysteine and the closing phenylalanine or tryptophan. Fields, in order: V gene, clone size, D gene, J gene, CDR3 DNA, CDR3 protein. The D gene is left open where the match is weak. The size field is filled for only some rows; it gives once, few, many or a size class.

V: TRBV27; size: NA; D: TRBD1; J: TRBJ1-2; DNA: TGTGCCAGCAGTTTCGACAGGGGAGATCCTAACTATGGCTACACCTTC; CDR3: CASSFDRGDPNYGYTF
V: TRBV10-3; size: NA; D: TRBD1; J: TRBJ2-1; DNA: TGTGCCATCAGTGAGCCGGACAGGGGAGCAATTGGGGAGCAGTTCTTC; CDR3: CAISEPDRGAIGEQFF
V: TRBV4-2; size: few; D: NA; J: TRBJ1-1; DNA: TGTGCCAGCAGCCAAGTAAGTGGGGCTGAAGCTTTCTTT; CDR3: CASSQVSGAEAFF
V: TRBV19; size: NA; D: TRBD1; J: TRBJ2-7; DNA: TGTGCCAGTAGTATAGGGCGGACAGGAATCTACGAGCAGTACTTC; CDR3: CASSIGRTGIYEQYF
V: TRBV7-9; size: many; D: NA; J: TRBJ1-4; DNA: TGTGCCAGCAGCTTTGGGAACGAAAAACTGTTTTTT; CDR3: CASSFGNEKLFF
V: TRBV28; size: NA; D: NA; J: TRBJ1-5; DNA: TGTGCCAACAGTTTCCCAGGGGCCAATCAGCCCCAGCATTTT; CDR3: CANSFPGANQPQHF
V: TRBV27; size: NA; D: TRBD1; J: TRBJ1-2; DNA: TGTGCCAGCAGAGCCGGGACAGGGAACTATGGCTACACCTTC; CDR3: CASRAGTGNYGYTF
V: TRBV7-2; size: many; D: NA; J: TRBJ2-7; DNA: TGTGCCAGCAGCCCGACACGGAACTACGAGCAGTACTTC; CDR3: CASSPTRNYEQYF
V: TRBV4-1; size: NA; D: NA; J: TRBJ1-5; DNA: TGCGCCAGCAGCCGGATGGGCAATCAGCCCCAGCATTTT; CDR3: CASSRMGNQPQHF
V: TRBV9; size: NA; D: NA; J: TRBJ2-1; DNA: TGTGCCAGCAGCACGAGCGGAAACTCCTACAATGAGCAGTTCTTC; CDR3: CASSTSGNSYNEQFF
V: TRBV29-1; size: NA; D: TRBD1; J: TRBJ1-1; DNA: TGCAGCGCCCTGGGACAGGGGACGGTCTCTGAAGCTTTCTTT; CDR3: CSALGQGTVSEAFF
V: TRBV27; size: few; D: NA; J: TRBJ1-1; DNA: TGTGCCAGCAGTTTAGCGTCATTCACTGAAGCTTTCTTT; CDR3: CASSLASFTEAFF
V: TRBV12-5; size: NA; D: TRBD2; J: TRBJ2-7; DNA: TGTGCTAGTGGTTCCGCGGGGGGCTACTACGAGCAGTACTTC; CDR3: CASGSAGGYYEQYF
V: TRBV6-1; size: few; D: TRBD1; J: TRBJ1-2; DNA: TGTGCCAGCAATGTGGGACAGGGATCTAACTATGGCTACACCTTC; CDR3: CASNVGQGSNYGYTF
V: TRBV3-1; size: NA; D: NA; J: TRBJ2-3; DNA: TGTGCCAGCAACCAAGATGTATTCAGGGCAGCAGATACGCAGTATTTT; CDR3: CASNQDVFRAADTQYF
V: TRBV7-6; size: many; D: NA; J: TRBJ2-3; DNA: TGTGCCAGCAGCTTAGCGGGGGTGAGCACAGATACGCAGTATTTT; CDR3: CASSLAGVSTDTQYF
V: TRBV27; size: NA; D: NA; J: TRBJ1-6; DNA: TGTGCCAGCAGTCCCTCGGGGGGCATCAATTCACCCCTCCACTTT; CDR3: CASSPSGGINSPLHF
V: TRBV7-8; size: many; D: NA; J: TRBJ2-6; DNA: TGTGCCAGCAGCTTCTCGCACTCTGGGGCCAACGTCCTGACTTTC; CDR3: CASSFSHSGANVLTF
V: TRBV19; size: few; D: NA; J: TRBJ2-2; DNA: TGTGCCATCCAGGACTACACCGGGGAGCTGTTTTTT; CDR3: CAIQDYTGELFF